Listed below are T cell receptor beta chains from one sample, sequenced in a study of T cell changes during pregnancy in multiple sclerosis. Produced via immunoSEQ multiplex PCR; TCRdb's table is partial and in-frame only. The sample holds 30,000 to 40,000 clones; roughly 89% are singletons and the top ten take about 0.57%. Sample: CD4+ T cells from peripheral blood mononuclear cells, taken in the second trimester of pregnancy. The receptors come from a female donor with multiple sclerosis, enrolled in a pregnancy study. The CDR3 runs from the conserved cysteine through the conserved F or W. Fields, in order: CDR3 protein, CDR3 DNA, J gene, V gene, D gene, clone size. A D gene is named only where the DNA matches it firmly. Not all rows give a size; the values are once, few, many and, for expanded clones, a class.

CDR3 protein: CATSSLQGKTEAFF; CDR3 DNA: TGTGCCACCAGCAGCTTACAGGGGAAAACTGAAGCTTTCTTT; J gene: TRBJ1-1; V gene: TRBV15; D gene: TRBD1; clone size: once
CDR3 protein: CASSFAERNTEAFF; CDR3 DNA: TGCGCCAGCAGCTTCGCAGAAAGGAACACTGAAGCTTTCTTT; J gene: TRBJ1-1; V gene: TRBV5-1; D gene: .; clone size: few
CDR3 protein: CASSQEATVGGYTF; CDR3 DNA: TGTGCCAGCAGCCAAGAGGCCACAGTCGGTGGCTACACCTTC; J gene: TRBJ1-2; V gene: TRBV14; D gene: .; clone size: .
CDR3 protein: CASSPQGAGNTIYF; CDR3 DNA: TGTGCCAGCAGCCCACAGGGGGCTGGAAACACCATATATTTT; J gene: TRBJ1-3; V gene: TRBV7-3; D gene: TRBD1; clone size: .
CDR3 protein: CASRLEAGVVYNEQFF; CDR3 DNA: TGCGCCAGCAGATTGGAGGCGGGAGTGGTCTACAATGAGCAGTTCTTC; J gene: TRBJ2-1; V gene: TRBV5-1; D gene: TRBD2; clone size: .
CDR3 protein: CASSKGQGTYNEQFF; CDR3 DNA: TGCGCCAGCAGTAAAGGACAGGGCACCTACAATGAGCAGTTCTTC; J gene: TRBJ2-1; V gene: TRBV4-3; D gene: TRBD1; clone size: once
CDR3 protein: CASSPRRVPGELFF; CDR3 DNA: TGTGCCAGCTCACCACGGAGGGTCCCCGGGGAGCTGTTTTTT; J gene: TRBJ2-2; V gene: TRBV18; D gene: .; clone size: .
CDR3 protein: CASSLKGDNEQFF; CDR3 DNA: TGTGCCAGCAGTTTAAAAGGGGACAATGAGCAGTTCTTC; J gene: TRBJ2-1; V gene: TRBV27; D gene: .; clone size: .
CDR3 protein: CSVPGFQNYGYTF; CDR3 DNA: TGCAGCGTTCCCGGGTTTCAAAACTATGGCTACACCTTC; J gene: TRBJ1-2; V gene: TRBV29-1; D gene: .; clone size: .
CDR3 protein: CASSKGQRTDTQYF; CDR3 DNA: TGTGCCAGCTCAAAGGGACAGAGAACAGATACGCAGTATTTT; J gene: TRBJ2-3; V gene: TRBV18; D gene: TRBD1; clone size: once
CDR3 protein: CAGGIGASGRSYEQYF; CDR3 DNA: TGTGCGGGGGGGATCGGGGCTAGCGGGCGCTCCTACGAGCAGTACTTC; J gene: TRBJ2-7; V gene: TRBV19; D gene: TRBD2; clone size: .
CDR3 protein: CASSSPGTGVSGANVLTF; CDR3 DNA: TGTGCCAGCAGCTCCCCAGGGACAGGGGTGTCTGGGGCCAACGTCCTGACTTTC; J gene: TRBJ2-6; V gene: TRBV5-4; D gene: TRBD1; clone size: .
CDR3 protein: CASSFDFSGGITDTQYF; CDR3 DNA: TGTGCCAGCAGTTTTGACTTTAGCGGGGGAATCACAGATACGCAGTATTTT; J gene: TRBJ2-3; V gene: TRBV7-2; D gene: TRBD2; clone size: .
CDR3 protein: CASSSGLAMAETQYF; CDR3 DNA: TGCGCCAGCAGCTCGGGACTAGCGATGGCGGAGACCCAGTACTTC; J gene: TRBJ2-5; V gene: TRBV5-1; D gene: TRBD2; clone size: .